Sequencing of this T cell receptor beta chain was carried out in a study of blood T cell repertoires in COVID-19. Study-level information: The United States, Italy and Spain supplied acute and convalescent COVID-19 samples. The cDNA or gDNA used as material had been derived from T cells, B-cell-depleted T cells, or PBMCs.

Per the study methods: For nucleated cells, counts were estimated from reference gene primer amplification. Profiling relied on immunoSEQ multiplex PCR, and the TCRdb table lists in-frame clones only, not all of them. For V, J and clone size, that table is used; D and trimming come from the DNA. Here the sample spans about 230,000 clones, 65% to 90% being singletons. The CDR3 extends over 16 amino acids. Germline loops: CDR1 SGHTA, CDR2 FQGNSA. Germline trimming cut 1 base from V and 4 bases from J; bases unmatched to any gene: 9. The TCR originated in a man aged 35 to 55 who had recovered from COVID-19. Sequencing input: peripheral blood. This sequence joins TRBV7-2 and TRBJ2-7; 8 nucleotides line up with TRBD2. This CDR3 reads CASSLGYGRASYEQYF. The CDR3 DNA reads TGTGCCAGCAGCTTAGGTTACGGGAGGGCCTCTTACGAGCAGTACTTC.